This is a list of T cell receptor beta chains from one sample in a study of human T cells and chemical hapten exposure. TCRdb used MiXCR to reprocess the RACE reads, holding one entry per CDR3 protein. The sample holds roughly 40,000 distinct CDR3 sequences; about 8.9% are singletons and the top ten take 15%. This material consisted of whole blood, taken in connection with sensitization to the hapten diphenylcyclopropenone (DPC). These receptors were obtained from a middle-aged woman with alopecia areata. Some clones in this sample may be carry-over from other donors' samples. CDR3s leave out the opening cysteine and the closing phenylalanine or tryptophan.

v_call cdr3_aa
TRBV2 ATSGGRNEQF
TRBV12-3/TRBV12-4 ASSKGSGGAGRNEQF
TRBV12-3/TRBV12-4 ASSFLSGLYNEQF
TRBV9 ASSAIQDRDYGYT
TRBV29-1 SATAGGEQY
TRBV12-3/TRBV12-4 ASSSSTATLGANVLT
TRBV2 ASSAGGYIQY
TRBV20-1 SASWDRADEQY
TRBV5-1 ASRKGYEQY
TRBV6-5 ASNIQGSTEAF
TRBV6-2/TRBV6-3 ASRQAEGISGNTIY
TRBV20-1 SVRTAAYGQF
TRBV10-3 AISESVQPQH
TRBV19 ASSLRDSSDTQY
TRBV5-1 ASSPGPNYGYT
TRBV19 ASRVTGNGGNQPQH
TRBV2 ASKRGGLDEKLF
TRBV9 ASSSGGGAGTDTQY
TRBV7-9 ASSQGQSDGYT
TRBV7-8 ASSLVATGTGDTEAF
TRBV27 ASSLDRANYGYT
TRBV14 ASRRGQITGELF
TRBV4-2 ASSQDPLQGYNEQF
TRBV12-3/TRBV12-4 ASSPPPGLEHSDTQY
TRBV7-2 ASSLGRTGPLH
TRBV12-3/TRBV12-4 ASSLAPGANTEAF
TRBV7-6 ASSLVVQETQY
TRBV11-3 ASSLDSTGELF
TRBV12-3/TRBV12-4 ASSQQGRNYGYT
TRBV29-1 SVAALVYNEQF
TRBV5-1 ASSRDRVNSPLH
TRBV10-3 AVGRTEGDTQY
TRBV11-1 ASSPSHDRGRFMNTEAF
TRBV20-1 SASEVLAEIYNEQF
TRBV27 ASSQRTSPNTDTQY
TRBV20-1 SARGLAGTGEQF
TRBV5-5 ASSLGTEPTLYGYT
TRBV11-2 ASRSIGGVRNEQF
TRBV20-1 SARPRVGEQF
TRBV6-4 ASSDSGGADTQY
TRBV12-3/TRBV12-4 ASSSGYEQY
TRBV28 ATRTVIHNQPQH
TRBV7-6 ASSSPHEGEQY
TRBV5-1 ASSRDNSYGYT
TRBV5-6 ASSFQGARNEQF
TRBV28 ASSRGDRGRRDTQY
TRBV6-2/TRBV6-3 ASSKLAGGSNEQF
TRBV7-2 ASSSNSGQGSYEQY
TRBV7-9 ASSLDTAEEKLF
TRBV7-8 ASSLYQKDEKLF
TRBV11-2 ASSFTREPTSEQY
TRBV7-9 ASSLPRGRDEQY
TRBV9 ASSMSSGANVLT
TRBV6-4 ASSEGGKQREAF
TRBV12-3/TRBV12-4 ASSTYRVQEQY
TRBV6-6 ASSYSDHSYNEQF
TRBV14 ASSPQVYSYEQY